The entry below gives a single TCR beta chain sequence along with its context. Its antigen is as yet unknown. Other DNA variants within this sample encode the same CDR3. This entry is derived from a study of shared clonotypes between healthy human individuals. Findings and limits, study-wide: The low donor count limited represented genetic and exposure-history diversity. It was the non-shared clonotypes that had lower generation probabilities than clonotypes shared by all four donors.

The test was conducted at deep level. Using immunoSEQ multiplex PCR, the repertoire was profiled, and TCRdb retains in-frame clones only, with some absent. The data show roughly 1,100,000 clones, 75% seen once. This CDR3 is built from 14 residues. Deletions cut 0 bases from V and 4 bases from J, with 8 bases between. CDR1 and CDR2 (germline): MNHEY, SVGAGI. The sequenced sample consisted of memory CD4+ T cells sorted from blood. Stated subset: CD45RA-negative fraction. The receptor was isolated from a man between 18 and 35 years old in good health. This chain uses TRBV6-5 with TRBJ2-3, with D perhaps given as TRBD1 or TRBD2 (5 bases each). For the CDR3, the DNA is TGTGCCAGCAGTTACTCGACGGGACCAGATACGCAGTATTTT. Protein: CASSYSTGPDTQYF.